This T cell receptor beta chain was observed in a study of blood T cell repertoires in COVID-19. The wider study: Whether acute or convalescent, the COVID-19 samples came from the United States, Italy and Spain.

Participants were aged roughly 18 to 95 years, lived in under 25 US areas, and enrolled virtually. Self-reported history from a screening survey and questionnaire set each donor's cohort. Among Cohort 3 donors, those recovered had two negative PCRs, clearance, or symptom resolution. Germline V gene sequence: CDR1 MDHEN, CDR2 SYDVKM. The CDR3 spans 15 residues. Trimming cost V 6 bases and J 3 bases; bases outside gene matches: 6. TCRdb keeps only in-frame clones here, not all; method: immunoSEQ multiplex PCR. This repertoire shows approximately 350,000 clones, roughly nine tenths found once; its top ten account for just under 3%.

This receptor was taken from a woman in her thirties who had recovered from COVID-19. The sequencing sample was made of PBMCs or T cells enriched from blood (not recorded which). The chain carries TRBV28 and TRBJ1-4; 8 bases are shared with TRBD1. CDR3 residues: CASRTQGVSNEKLFF. The CDR3, as DNA: TGTGCCAGCAGGACACAGGGGGTATCTAATGAAAAACTGTTTTTT.